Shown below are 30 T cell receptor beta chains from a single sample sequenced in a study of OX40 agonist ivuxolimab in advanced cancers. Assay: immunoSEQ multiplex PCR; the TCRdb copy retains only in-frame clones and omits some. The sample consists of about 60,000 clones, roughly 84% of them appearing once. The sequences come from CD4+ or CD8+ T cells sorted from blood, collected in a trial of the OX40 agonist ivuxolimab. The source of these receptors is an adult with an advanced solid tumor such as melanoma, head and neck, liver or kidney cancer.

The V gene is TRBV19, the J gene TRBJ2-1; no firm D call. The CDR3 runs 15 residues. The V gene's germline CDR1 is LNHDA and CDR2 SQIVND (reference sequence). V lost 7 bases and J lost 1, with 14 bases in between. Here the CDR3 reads CASIDQSRSYNEQFF. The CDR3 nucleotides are TGTGCCAGTATTGACCAGAGCCGATCCTACAATGAGCAGTTCTTC.

CDR3 loop: CASSFAVSPLGAYEQYF. CDR3 bases: TGTGCCAGCAGTTTTGCCGTGTCGCCTTTGGGGGCCTACGAGCAGTACTTC. The chain employs TRBV2 and TRBJ2-7, with D possibly being TRBD1 or TRBD2 (5 bases each). The germline gives CDR1 SNHLY, CDR2 FYNNEI. The ends were cut back, 5 bases at V and 2 bases at J, with 22 bases in the middle. This CDR3 comprises 17 residues.

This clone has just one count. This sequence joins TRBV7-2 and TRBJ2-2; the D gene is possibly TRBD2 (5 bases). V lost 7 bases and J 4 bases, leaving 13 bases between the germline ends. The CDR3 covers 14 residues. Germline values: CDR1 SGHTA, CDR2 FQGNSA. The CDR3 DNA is TGTGCCAGCAACCAAGGGAGCAGCACCGGGGAGCTGTTTTTT. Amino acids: CASNQGSSTGELFF.

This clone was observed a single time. DNA of the CDR3: TGTGCCAGCAGCTTAGCTGGCGGGAGGGCCTCGTTACAGTACTTC. Translation: CASSLAGGRASLQYF. The chain employs TRBV11-2 and TRBJ2-7; 9 nucleotides agree with TRBD2. CDR1 is SGHAT and CDR2 is FQNNGV in the germline V gene. J was trimmed by 10 bases and V by 1 base; bases with no gene match: 11. The length of the CDR3 is 15 residues.

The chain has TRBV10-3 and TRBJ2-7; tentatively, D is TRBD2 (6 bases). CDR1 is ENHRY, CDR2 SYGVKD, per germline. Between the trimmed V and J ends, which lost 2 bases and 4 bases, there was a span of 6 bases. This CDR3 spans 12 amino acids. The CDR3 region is CAISEGGYEQYF. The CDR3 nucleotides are TGTGCCATCAGTGAGGGGGGGTACGAGCAGTACTTC.

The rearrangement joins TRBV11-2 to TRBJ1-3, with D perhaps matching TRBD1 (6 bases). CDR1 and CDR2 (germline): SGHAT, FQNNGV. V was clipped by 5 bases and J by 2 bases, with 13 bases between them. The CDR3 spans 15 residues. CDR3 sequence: CASSTSGGPGNTIYF. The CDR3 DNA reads TGTGCCAGCAGCACATCTGGGGGCCCTGGAAACACCATATATTTT.

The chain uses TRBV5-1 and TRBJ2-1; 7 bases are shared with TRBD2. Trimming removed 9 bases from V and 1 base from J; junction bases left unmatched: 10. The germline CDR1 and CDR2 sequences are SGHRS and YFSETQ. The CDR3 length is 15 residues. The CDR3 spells CATMAGVGSYNEQFF. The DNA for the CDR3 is TGCGCCACAATGGCGGGGGTAGGGTCCTACAATGAGCAGTTCTTC.

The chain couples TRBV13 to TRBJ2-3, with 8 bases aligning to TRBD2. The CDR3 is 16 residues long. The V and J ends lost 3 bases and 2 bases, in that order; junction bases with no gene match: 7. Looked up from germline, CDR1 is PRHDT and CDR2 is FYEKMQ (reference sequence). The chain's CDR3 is CASSFERGTNTDTQYF. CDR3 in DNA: TGTGCCAGCAGCTTTGAGCGGGGGACGAACACAGATACGCAGTATTTT.

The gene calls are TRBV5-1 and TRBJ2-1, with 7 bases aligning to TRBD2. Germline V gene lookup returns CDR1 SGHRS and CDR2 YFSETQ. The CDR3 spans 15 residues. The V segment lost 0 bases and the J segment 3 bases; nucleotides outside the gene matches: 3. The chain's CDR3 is CASSLVASGYNEQFF. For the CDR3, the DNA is TGCGCCAGCAGCTTGGTGGCTAGCGGCTACAATGAGCAGTTCTTC.

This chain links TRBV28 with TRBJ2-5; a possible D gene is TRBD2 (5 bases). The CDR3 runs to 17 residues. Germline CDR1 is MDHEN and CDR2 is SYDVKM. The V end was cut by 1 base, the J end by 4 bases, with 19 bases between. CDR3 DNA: TGTGCCAGCAGTTTATCCCTACGGACTCCAGGACCAGAGACCCAGTACTTC. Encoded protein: CASSLSLRTPGPETQYF.

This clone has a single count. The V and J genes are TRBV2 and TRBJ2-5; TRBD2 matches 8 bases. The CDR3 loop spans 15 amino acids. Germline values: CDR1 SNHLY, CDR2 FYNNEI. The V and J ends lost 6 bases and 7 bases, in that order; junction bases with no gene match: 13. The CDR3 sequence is CASSLRGGRTGTQYF. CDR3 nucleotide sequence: TGTGCCAGCAGCCTCCGGGGGGGGAGGACTGGGACCCAGTACTTC.

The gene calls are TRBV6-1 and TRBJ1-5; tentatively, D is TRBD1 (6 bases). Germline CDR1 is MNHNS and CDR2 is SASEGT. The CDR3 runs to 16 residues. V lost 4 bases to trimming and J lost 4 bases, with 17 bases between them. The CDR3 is CASSGRTAPANQPQHF. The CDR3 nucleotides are TGTGCCAGCAGTGGACGGACAGCCCCCGCGAATCAGCCCCAGCATTTT.

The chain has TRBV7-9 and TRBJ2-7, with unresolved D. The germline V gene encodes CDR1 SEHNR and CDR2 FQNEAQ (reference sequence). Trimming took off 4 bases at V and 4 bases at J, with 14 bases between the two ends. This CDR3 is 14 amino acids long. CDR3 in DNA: TGTGCCAGCAGCTCGATGCTGCTGTTGTACGAGCAGTACTTC. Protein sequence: CASSSMLLLYEQYF.

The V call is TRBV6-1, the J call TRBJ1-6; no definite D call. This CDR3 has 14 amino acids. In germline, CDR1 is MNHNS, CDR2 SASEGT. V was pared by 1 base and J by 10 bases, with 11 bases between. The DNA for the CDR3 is TGTGCCAGCAGTGAAGTTCCGTCTGAGTCACCCCTCCACTTT. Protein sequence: CASSEVPSESPLHF.

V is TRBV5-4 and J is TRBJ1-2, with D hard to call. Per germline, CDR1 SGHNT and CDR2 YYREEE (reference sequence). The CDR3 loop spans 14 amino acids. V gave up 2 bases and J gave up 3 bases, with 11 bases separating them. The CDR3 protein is CASSFHTVYYGYTF. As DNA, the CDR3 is TGTGCCAGCAGCTTTCATACAGTCTACTATGGCTACACCTTC.

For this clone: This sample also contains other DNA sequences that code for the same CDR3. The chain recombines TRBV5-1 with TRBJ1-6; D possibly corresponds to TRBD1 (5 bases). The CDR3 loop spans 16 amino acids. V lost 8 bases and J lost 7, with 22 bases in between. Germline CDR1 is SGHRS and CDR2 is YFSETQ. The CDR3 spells CASGAEGAASNSPLHF. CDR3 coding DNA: TGCGCCAGTGGGGCCGAGGGCGCGGCATCGAATTCACCCCTCCACTTT.

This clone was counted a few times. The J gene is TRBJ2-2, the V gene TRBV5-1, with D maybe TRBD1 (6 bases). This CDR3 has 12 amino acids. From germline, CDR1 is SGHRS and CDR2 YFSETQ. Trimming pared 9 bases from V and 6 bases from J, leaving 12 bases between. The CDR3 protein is CATGVSPGELFF. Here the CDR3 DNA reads TGCGCCACAGGGGTCTCCCCCGGGGAGCTGTTTTTT.

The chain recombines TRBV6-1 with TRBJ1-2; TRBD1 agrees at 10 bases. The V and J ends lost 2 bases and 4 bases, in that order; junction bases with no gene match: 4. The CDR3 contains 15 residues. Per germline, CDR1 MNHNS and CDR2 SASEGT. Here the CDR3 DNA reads TGTGCCAGCAGTGAATGGACAGGGGGTTTCTATGGCTACACCTTC. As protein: CASSEWTGGFYGYTF.

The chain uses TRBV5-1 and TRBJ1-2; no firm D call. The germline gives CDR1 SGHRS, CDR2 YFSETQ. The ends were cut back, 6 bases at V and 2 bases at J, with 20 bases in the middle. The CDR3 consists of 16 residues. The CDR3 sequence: CASTSGLSRGNYGYTF. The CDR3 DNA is TGCGCCAGCACCTCCGGACTCTCACGAGGGAACTATGGCTACACCTTC. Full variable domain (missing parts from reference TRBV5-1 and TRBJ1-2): KAGVTQTPRYLIKTRGQQVTLSCSPISGHRSVSWYQQTPGQGLQFLFEYFSETQRNKGNFPGRFSGRQFSNSRSEMNVSTLELGDSALYLCASTSGLSRGNYGYTFGSGTRLTVV.

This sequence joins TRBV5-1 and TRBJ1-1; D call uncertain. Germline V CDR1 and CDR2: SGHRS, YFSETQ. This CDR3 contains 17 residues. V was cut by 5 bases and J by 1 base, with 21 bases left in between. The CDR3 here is CASSPTDPGHQNTEAFF. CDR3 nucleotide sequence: TGCGCCAGCAGTCCAACAGATCCGGGTCACCAGAACACTGAAGCTTTCTTT.

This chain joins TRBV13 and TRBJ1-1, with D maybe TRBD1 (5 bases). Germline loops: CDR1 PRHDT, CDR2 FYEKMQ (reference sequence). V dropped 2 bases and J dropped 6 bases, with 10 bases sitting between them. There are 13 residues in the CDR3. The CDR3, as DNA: TGTGCCAGCAGCTTACGGGGGAGGTCTGAAGCTTTCTTT. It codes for CASSLRGRSEAFF.

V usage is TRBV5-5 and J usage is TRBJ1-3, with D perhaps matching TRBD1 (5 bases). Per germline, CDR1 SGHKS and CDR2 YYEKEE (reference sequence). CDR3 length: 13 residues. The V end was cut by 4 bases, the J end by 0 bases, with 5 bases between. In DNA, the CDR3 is TGTGCCAGCAGCCAGGGCTCTGGAAACACCATATATTTT. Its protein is CASSQGSGNTIYF.

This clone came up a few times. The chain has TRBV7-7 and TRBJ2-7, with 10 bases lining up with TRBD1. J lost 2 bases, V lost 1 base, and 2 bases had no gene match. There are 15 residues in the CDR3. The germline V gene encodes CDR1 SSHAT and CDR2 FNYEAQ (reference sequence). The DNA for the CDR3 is TGTGCCAGCAGCTTAGGGGACAGGGGTCCCTACGAGCAGTACTTC. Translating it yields CASSLGDRGPYEQYF.

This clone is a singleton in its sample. The DNA for the CDR3 is TGTGCCAGCAGTTCCGGACTAGCGGGGACAGAGACCCAGTACTTC. It specifies CASSSGLAGTETQYF. The gene calls are TRBV2 and TRBJ2-5, with 12 positions matching TRBD2. CDR3 length: 15 residues. The junction had 5 bases not matched to a gene; V was cut back by 5 bases and J by 4 bases. From germline, CDR1 is SNHLY and CDR2 FYNNEI.

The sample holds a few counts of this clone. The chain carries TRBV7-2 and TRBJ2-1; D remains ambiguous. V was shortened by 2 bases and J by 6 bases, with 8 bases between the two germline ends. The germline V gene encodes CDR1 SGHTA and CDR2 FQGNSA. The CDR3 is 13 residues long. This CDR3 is CASSLLLGNEQFF. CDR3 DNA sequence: TGTGCCAGCAGCTTACTGCTCGGCAATGAGCAGTTCTTC.

The CDR3 sequence: CASSQEGTSGGWTDTQYF. CDR3 coding DNA: TGTGCCAGCAGCCAAGAGGGGACTAGCGGGGGTTGGACAGATACGCAGTATTTT. The genes are TRBV4-2 and TRBJ2-3, with TRBD2 identical over 14 bases. This CDR3 is built from 18 residues. V was clipped by 0 bases and J by 3 bases; unmatched bases: 5. The germline V gene encodes CDR1 LGHNA and CDR2 YNFKEQ.

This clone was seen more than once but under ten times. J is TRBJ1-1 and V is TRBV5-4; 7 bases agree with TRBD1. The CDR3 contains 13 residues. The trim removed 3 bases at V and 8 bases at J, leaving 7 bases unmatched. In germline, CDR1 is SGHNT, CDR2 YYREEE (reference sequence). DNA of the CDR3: TGTGCCAGCAGCTCGGCGGGACAGCTAGAAGCTTTCTTT. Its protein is CASSSAGQLEAFF.

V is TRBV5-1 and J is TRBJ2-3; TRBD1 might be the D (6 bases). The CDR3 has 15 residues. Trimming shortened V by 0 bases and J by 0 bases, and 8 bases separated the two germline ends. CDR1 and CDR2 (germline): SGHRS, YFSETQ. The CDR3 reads CASSLEQGSTDTQYF. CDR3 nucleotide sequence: TGCGCCAGCAGCTTGGAACAGGGAAGCACAGATACGCAGTATTTT.

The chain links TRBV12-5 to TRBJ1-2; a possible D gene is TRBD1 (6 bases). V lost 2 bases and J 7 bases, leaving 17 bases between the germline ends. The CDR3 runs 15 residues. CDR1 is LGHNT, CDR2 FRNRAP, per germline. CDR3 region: CASGLIGGRKSGYTF. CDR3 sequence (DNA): TGTGCTAGTGGTTTGATAGGGGGGAGGAAGTCTGGCTACACCTTC.

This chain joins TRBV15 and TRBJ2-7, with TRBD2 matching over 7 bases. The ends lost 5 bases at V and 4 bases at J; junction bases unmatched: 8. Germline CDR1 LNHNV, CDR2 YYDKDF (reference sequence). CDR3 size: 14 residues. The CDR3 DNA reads TGTGCCACCAGCGTTAGAGCGGGGAGGTACGAGCAGTACTTC. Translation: CATSVRAGRYEQYF.